This passage covers 7 T cell receptor beta chains from one sample sequenced in a study of identical twins. TCRdb passed the 5' RACE reads through MiXCR, listing each CDR3 protein once. The sample consists of a few hundred thousand distinct CDR3 sequences, 9.5% to 15% of them appearing once. Separately, the same data were catalogued under a study of yellow fever vaccine responses in identical twins.

The sequencing input was memory (CD45RO+) T cells sorted from blood. The receptor set was obtained from a woman in her late teens or twenties in good health.

This clonotype was recorded at least ten times. J is TRBJ1-5 and V is TRBV12-3 or TRBV12-4; 9 nucleotides align to TRBD1. Trimming at V came to 10 bases and at J to 6 bases, leaving 13 bases not matched to a gene. This CDR3 is built from 15 residues. Here the CDR3 reads CATKEGDRDSQPQHF. The CDR3 DNA reads TGTGCCACGAAGGAGGGGGACAGGGATAGTCAGCCCCAGCATTTT.

This clonotype was detected many times. The chain links TRBV12-3 or TRBV12-4 to TRBJ1-5; 7 positions match TRBD1. The CDR3 runs 14 residues. V lost 5 bases and J lost 2; bases outside the gene matches: 3. The CDR3 DNA follows: TGTGCCAGCAGTCAAACAGGGGGCAATCAGCCCCAGCATTTT. Its protein product is CASSQTGGNQPQHF.

The chain recombines TRBV4-2 with TRBJ2-7; 7 nucleotides align to TRBD2. Germline V CDR1 and CDR2: LGHNA, YNFKEQ. V shed 1 base and J 0 bases; nucleotides not matched to a gene: 9. This CDR3 is built from 17 residues. The CDR3 nucleotides are TGTGCCAGCAGCCAAGCCCGGGGAGGGCGAAGCTCCTACGAGCAGTACTTC. It encodes CASSQARGGRSSYEQYF.

This clonotype was counted between two and nine times. The rearrangement joins TRBV5-1 to TRBJ2-1; 11 positions match TRBD2. The germline CDR1 and CDR2 sequences are SGHRS and YFSETQ. The CDR3 sequence is 14 residues long. V dropped 5 bases and J dropped 9; count of bases not matched to a gene: 7. This CDR3 reads CASSLAGGLGEQFF. The CDR3 DNA sequence: TGCGCCAGCAGTTTAGCGGGGGGGCTCGGTGAGCAGTTCTTC.

Of note for this clonotype: This may stem from a read error, because a much larger clone lies one nucleotide away. This chain joins TRBV12-3 or TRBV12-4 and TRBJ2-1; 8 bases are shared with TRBD2. The CDR3 consists of 16 residues. The CDR3 sequence: CDSSLAQGGGTEVQFF. In nucleotides, the CDR3 is TGTGACAGCAGTTTAGCGCAGGGCGGGGGGACCGAGGTACAGTTCTTC.

Only a few counts were recorded for this clonotype. CDR3 nucleotide sequence: TGTGCCAGCTCACCAGGAGGGACGATTGATACGCAGTATTTT. Its protein product is CASSPGGTIDTQYF. The V and J genes are TRBV18 and TRBJ2-3; D might be TRBD2 (6 bases). The CDR3 spans 14 residues. Germline CDR1 KGHSH, CDR2 LQKENI. The germline V and J ends were trimmed by 2 bases and 6 bases, with 12 bases remaining between them.

This clonotype has only a few counts. J is TRBJ2-7 and V is TRBV27, with 10 bases matching TRBD1. Germline V gene lookup returns CDR1 MNHEY and CDR2 SMNVEV (reference sequence). This CDR3 comprises 16 residues. The V segment lost 5 bases and the J segment 4 bases; nucleotides outside the gene matches: 11. CDR3 sequence reads: CASSPPRQGAYYEQYF. The CDR3 DNA is TGTGCCAGCAGTCCACCGAGACAGGGGGCTTATTACGAGCAGTACTTC.